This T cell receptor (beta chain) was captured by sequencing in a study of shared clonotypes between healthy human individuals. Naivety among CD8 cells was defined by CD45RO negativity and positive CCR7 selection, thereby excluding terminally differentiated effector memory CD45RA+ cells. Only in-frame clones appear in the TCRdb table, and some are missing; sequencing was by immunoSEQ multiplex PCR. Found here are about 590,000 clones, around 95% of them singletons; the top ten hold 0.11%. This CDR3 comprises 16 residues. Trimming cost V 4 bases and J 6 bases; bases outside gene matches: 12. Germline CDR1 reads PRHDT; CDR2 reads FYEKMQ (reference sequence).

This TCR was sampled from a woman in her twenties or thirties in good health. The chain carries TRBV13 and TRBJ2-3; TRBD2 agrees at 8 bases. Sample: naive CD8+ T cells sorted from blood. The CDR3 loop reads CASSSSEGLAADTQYF. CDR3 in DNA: TGTGCCAGCAGCTCCTCCGAAGGACTAGCAGCTGATACGCAGTATTTT.